This entry describes one T cell receptor beta chain. Its specificity is unknown. The record originates from a study of beta chain features in type 1 diabetes. V shed 0 bases and J shed 2 bases, with 8 bases lying between them. The germline V gene has CDR1 SGHDT and CDR2 YYEEEE. The CDR3 is 15 amino acids. TCRB transcripts that were expressed got sequenced, as all of the isolated RNA had been reverse transcribed. Here immunoSEQ multiplex PCR was the method, and the copy in TCRdb shows in-frame clones only, minus some. Of 300,000 to 450,000 clones detected, around 10% appear once; the ten largest clones hold about 0.6%. Findings and limits, study-wide: Among patients with Type 1 diabetes, TCRB CDR3s were moderately but significantly shorter in every one of the four CD4+ subsets.

The clonotype originates from a young man with type 1 diabetes. Sequencing used central memory CD4+ T cells from blood. The chain joins TRBV5-6 to TRBJ2-2; D is unclear. In DNA form, the CDR3 reads TGTGCCAGCAGCTTGGACAGAAGAAACACCGGGGAGCTGTTTTTT. Amino acids: CASSLDRRNTGELFF.